A selection of T cell receptor beta chains follows, all from one sample in a study of blood T cell repertoires in COVID-19. Assay: immunoSEQ multiplex PCR; the TCRdb copy retains only in-frame clones and omits some. Among 55,000 to 75,000 clones listed, approximately 80% were seen once. The material sequenced was peripheral blood. These receptors were taken from a man between 65 and 79 years old with acute or convalescent COVID-19. CDR3s include the opening cysteine and the closing phenylalanine or tryptophan. The D gene is left open where the match is weak. Clone size, where shown, is once, few, many, or a class for clones that have expanded.

V gene	J gene	clone size	CDR3 length	D gene	CDR3 protein	CDR3 DNA
TRBV30	TRBJ2-1	once	14	TRBD2	CAWSGLAGEHEQFF	TGTGCCTGGAGCGGACTAGCGGGAGAGCATGAGCAGTTCTTC
TRBV6-5	TRBJ1-1	.	14	TRBD1	CASSSWTGNTEAFF	TGTGCCAGCAGTTCCTGGACAGGGAACACTGAAGCTTTCTTT
TRBV13	TRBJ2-3	.	18	TRBD2	CASSSRVGLAGPTDTQYF	TGTGCCAGCAGCTCCCGAGTGGGACTAGCGGGACCCACAGATACGCAGTATTTT
TRBV14	TRBJ2-1	.	16	.	CASSQVVPFGGNEQFF	TGTGCCAGCAGCCAAGTAGTGCCCTTTGGCGGCAATGAGCAGTTCTTC
TRBV19	TRBJ2-7	.	14	TRBD1	CASSLRQGAREQYF	TGTGCCAGTAGTCTACGACAGGGGGCGAGGGAGCAGTACTTC
TRBV5-5	TRBJ1-5	.	18	.	CASSPGPPGRGFNQPQHF	TGTGCCAGCAGCCCCGGTCCTCCCGGCAGGGGATTTAATCAGCCCCAGCATTTT
TRBV4-2	TRBJ2-1	once	20	TRBD2	CASSQDQASGSYLSYNEQFF	TGTGCCAGCAGCCAAGATCAGGCTAGCGGGAGTTATCTCTCCTACAATGAGCAGTTCTTC
TRBV5-5	TRBJ2-1	.	14	TRBD1	CASIPGQGDNEQFF	TGTGCCAGCATCCCGGGACAGGGCGACAATGAGCAGTTCTTC
TRBV11-3	TRBJ2-2	.	15	.	CASSLRQTNTGELFF	TGTGCCAGCAGCCTGCGACAGACGAACACCGGGGAGCTGTTTTTT
TRBV5-1	TRBJ1-2	.	14	TRBD1	CASRTPGTDYGYTF	TGCGCCAGCAGAACCCCTGGGACAGACTATGGCTACACCTTC
TRBV19	TRBJ2-3	.	13	TRBD1	CASSTNRGDTQYF	TGTGCCAGTAGTACTAACAGGGGAGATACGCAGTATTTT
TRBV9	TRBJ2-3	.	15	.	CASSGGYASTDTQYF	TGTGCCAGCAGCGGGGGCTATGCTAGCACAGATACGCAGTATTTT
TRBV3-1/TRBV3-2	TRBJ2-5	.	14	TRBD1	CASSPGQGQETQYF	TGTGCCAGCAGCCCGGGACAGGGCCAAGAGACCCAGTACTTC
TRBV10-3	TRBJ2-5	.	16	.	CAISVEMAGAEETQYF	TGTGCCATCAGTGTAGAAATGGCGGGGGCCGAAGAGACCCAGTACTTC
TRBV12-3/TRBV12-4	TRBJ2-1	.	13	TRBD2	CASSLRLAYEQFF	TGTGCCAGCAGTTTGCGACTAGCTTATGAGCAGTTCTTC
TRBV2	TRBJ2-3	.	14	TRBD2	CASGLAGARDTQYF	TGTGCCAGCGGACTAGCGGGAGCCAGAGATACGCAGTATTTT
TRBV28	TRBJ1-5	.	14	.	CASNTGSGAQPQHF	TGTGCCAGCAACACTGGGTCAGGGGCTCAGCCCCAGCATTTT
TRBV19	TRBJ2-1	.	16	TRBD2	CASSFPSGVSYNEQFF	TGTGCCAGTAGTTTTCCTAGCGGGGTCTCCTACAATGAGCAGTTCTTC
TRBV19	TRBJ1-3	.	16	.	CASSITDGSSGNTIYF	TGTGCCAGTAGTATAACTGACGGGAGCTCTGGAAACACCATATATTTT
TRBV30	TRBJ1-4	.	13	.	CAWRDHGDEKLFF	TGTGCCTGGAGGGACCACGGGGATGAAAAACTGTTTTTT
TRBV7-2	TRBJ2-4	once	14	.	CASSLRTVKDIQYF	TGTGCCAGCAGCTTAAGGACAGTTAAAGACATTCAGTACTTC
TRBV5-8	TRBJ2-2	.	13	TRBD1	CASSDRGTGELFF	TGTGCCAGCAGCGACAGGGGAACCGGGGAGCTGTTTTTT
TRBV27	TRBJ1-6	.	15	.	CASSPPQAYNSPLHF	TGTGCCAGCAGTCCCCCACAAGCCTATAATTCACCCCTCCACTTT
TRBV4-1	TRBJ2-7	.	15	.	CASSQDRGFGYEQYF	TGCGCCAGCAGCCAAGACAGGGGCTTTGGCTACGAGCAGTACTTC
TRBV19	TRBJ1-2	.	14	.	CASATSGINYGYTF	TGTGCCAGCGCAACCTCCGGGATAAACTATGGCTACACCTTC
TRBV28	TRBJ2-2	.	17	.	CASHKAGGRRDTGELFF	TGTGCCAGCCACAAGGCGGGCGGTAGAAGGGACACCGGGGAGCTGTTTTTT
TRBV10-3	TRBJ2-7	once	11	.	CAISEYYEQYF	TGTGCCATCAGTGAATATTACGAGCAGTACTTC
TRBV21-1	TRBJ2-1	.	16	.	CASSRTGTSAYNEQFF	TGTGCCAGCAGCAGGACCGGGACTAGCGCCTACAATGAGCAGTTCTTC
TRBV30	TRBJ1-6	.	14	.	CAWAPGTPGSPLHF	TGTGCCTGGGCCCCAGGGACACCGGGTTCACCCCTCCACTTT
TRBV24-1	TRBJ1-4	.	14	TRBD1	CATLRTRGEEKLFF	TGTGCCACCCTAAGGACCAGGGGGGAGGAAAAACTGTTTTTT
TRBV11-2	TRBJ1-1	.	14	.	CASSFAGANTEAFF	TGTGCCAGCAGCTTTGCGGGGGCTAACACTGAAGCTTTCTTT
TRBV28	TRBJ1-1	.	12	.	CASSSLRGEAFF	TGTGCCAGCAGTTCCCTAAGGGGGGAAGCTTTCTTT
TRBV19	TRBJ1-1	.	13	.	CASSMQGYTEAFF	TGTGCCAGTAGTATGCAGGGATACACTGAAGCTTTCTTT
TRBV10-3	TRBJ1-2	.	12	.	CAISPTNYGYTF	TGTGCCATCAGTCCAACTAACTATGGCTACACCTTC
TRBV7-3	TRBJ2-3	.	15	.	CASSLYGMGTDTQYF	TGTGCCAGCAGCTTATACGGGATGGGCACAGATACGCAGTATTTT
TRBV5-1	TRBJ2-7	.	15	TRBD2	CASSLNIAGGYEQYF	TGCGCCAGCAGCTTGAACATAGCGGGAGGCTACGAGCAGTACTTC
TRBV3-1/TRBV3-2	TRBJ1-2	.	14	.	CASSQDLAVWGYTF	TGTGCCAGCAGCCAAGATCTCGCAGTTTGGGGCTACACCTTC
TRBV20-1	TRBJ1-1	.	11	.	CSASVQIEAFF	TGCAGTGCTTCGGTTCAAATAGAAGCTTTCTTT
TRBV27	TRBJ2-5	.	15	.	CASSFVGQPQETQYF	TGTGCCAGCAGTTTTGTTGGACAGCCTCAAGAGACCCAGTACTTC
TRBV2	TRBJ2-5	once	15	TRBD1	CASSGGTGNQETQYF	TGTGCCAGCAGTGGGGGGACAGGTAATCAAGAGACCCAGTACTTC
TRBV5-1	TRBJ2-1	.	13	.	CASTRDGSGEQFF	TGCGCCAGCACAAGAGACGGGAGCGGTGAGCAGTTCTTC
TRBV10-3	TRBJ2-1	.	15	TRBD1	CAISGGQGVNNEQFF	TGTGCCATCAGTGGGGGACAGGGTGTCAACAATGAGCAGTTCTTC
TRBV5-1	TRBJ2-3	.	14	TRBD2	CASSLREVPDTQYF	TGCGCCAGCAGCCTCCGGGAGGTTCCAGATACGCAGTATTTT
TRBV6-5	TRBJ1-1	.	13	TRBD1	CASRMGQPTEAFF	TGTGCCAGCAGAATGGGACAGCCCACTGAAGCTTTCTTT
TRBV6-5	TRBJ1-4	.	15	TRBD1	CASRYPGQRNEKLFF	TGTGCCAGTCGTTATCCGGGACAGAGAAATGAAAAACTGTTTTTT
TRBV19	TRBJ2-4	.	15	.	CASSITMTRGNIQYF	TGTGCCAGTAGTATAACGATGACGAGAGGAAACATTCAGTACTTC
TRBV7-3	TRBJ2-2	.	12	.	CASSRGVRELFF	TGTGCCAGCAGCCGAGGCGTGAGGGAGCTGTTTTTT
TRBV30	TRBJ1-4	.	14	TRBD1	CAWDRVTTNEKLFF	TGTGCCTGGGACAGGGTAACAACTAATGAAAAACTGTTTTTT
TRBV7-3	TRBJ2-1	.	19	TRBD2	CASSLTPSGTMSSYNEQFF	TGTGCCAGCAGCTTAACCCCTAGCGGGACTATGAGCTCCTACAATGAGCAGTTCTTC
TRBV19	TRBJ1-5	.	15	TRBD1	CASIESTGAPQPQHF	TGTGCCAGTATAGAAAGTACAGGGGCCCCTCAGCCCCAGCATTTT
TRBV12-3/TRBV12-4	TRBJ1-6	.	13	.	CASSLAEDSPLHF	TGTGCCAGCAGTTTGGCAGAAGATTCACCCCTCCACTTT
TRBV5-1	TRBJ1-3	.	16	.	CASSPPDSLSGNTIYF	TGCGCCAGCAGCCCCCCGGACAGTCTCTCTGGAAACACCATATATTTT
TRBV11-3	TRBJ2-1	.	16	TRBD2	CASSSSIAGVSNEQFF	TGTGCCAGCAGCTCTTCGATAGCGGGAGTCTCCAATGAGCAGTTCTTC
TRBV7-2	TRBJ1-2	.	15	TRBD1	CASSPSLGTDYGYTF	TGTGCCAGCAGCCCAAGTCTTGGGACAGACTATGGCTACACCTTC
TRBV13	TRBJ2-3	few	15	TRBD2	CASSATSGDTDTQYF	TGTGCCAGCAGCGCGACTAGCGGGGACACAGATACGCAGTATTTT
TRBV28	TRBJ2-7	.	14	TRBD1	CASSSWDRPYEQYF	TGTGCCAGCAGTTCTTGGGACAGACCCTACGAGCAGTACTTC
TRBV9	TRBJ1-1	.	13	.	CASSAGIEPTAFF	TGTGCCAGCAGCGCCGGGATAGAACCTACAGCTTTCTTT
TRBV3-1/TRBV3-2	TRBJ2-3	.	14	TRBD2	CASSHLAGRDTQYF	TGTGCCAGCAGCCACCTAGCGGGAAGAGATACGCAGTATTTT
TRBV27	TRBJ2-7	.	17	TRBD2	CASSLSSPERGAYEQYF	TGTGCCAGCAGTTTATCCTCCCCAGAGCGGGGGGCCTACGAGCAGTACTTC
TRBV28	TRBJ2-7	once	14	TRBD2	CASTGGTSSYEQYF	TGTGCCAGCACCGGGGGGACTAGCTCCTACGAGCAGTACTTC